This T cell receptor (beta chain) comes out of a study of identical twins. MiXCR, applied by TCRdb to the 5' RACE reads, yields one record per CDR3 protein. Among 520,000 or so distinct CDR3 sequences listed, approximately 22% were seen once. This clonotype was seen ten or more times. This CDR3 contains 15 residues. CDR1 is SGHDN, CDR2 FVKESK, per germline. With V trimmed by 2 bases and J by 4 bases, 7 bases remained unmatched. These records were also assigned to another study, of T cells expressing NK-cell markers.

The source is a woman under 30 in good health. The specimen sequenced was CD4+ T cells sorted from blood. The genes are TRBV14 and TRBJ1-1; 7 bases are shared with TRBD1. CDR3 residues: CASSQYQGGRTEAFF. In nucleotides, the CDR3 is TGTGCCAGCAGCCAATACCAGGGGGGACGCACTGAAGCTTTCTTT. Together with reference TRBV14 and TRBJ1-1, the CDR3 gives the full variable domain: EAGVTQFPSHSVIEKGQTVTLRCDPISGHDNLYWYRRVMGKEIKFLLHFVKESKQDESGMPNNRFLAERTGGTYSTLKVQPAELEDSGVYFCASSQYQGGRTEAFFGQGTRLTVV.